Given below is one TCR beta chain in context. The repertoire was sequenced with immunoSEQ multiplex PCR; TCRdb's copy has only in-frame clones and lacks some. Among approximately 97,000 clones, approximately 93% were seen once, and the ten largest hold 1.1%. The data belong to a study of cytomegalovirus exposure and HLA in healthy donors. V dropped 0 bases and J dropped 3 bases, with 7 bases sitting between them. The CDR3 has 13 residues. From germline, CDR1 is SGHRS and CDR2 YFSETQ. Specimen: PBMCs. The genes are TRBV5-1 and TRBJ2-7; D is unclear. The TCR comes from a woman in her twenties or thirties in good health and CMV-seropositive. DNA of the CDR3: TGCGCCAGCAGCTTGGGTCCTTTCTACGAGCAGTACTTC. Residues: CASSLGPFYEQYF.